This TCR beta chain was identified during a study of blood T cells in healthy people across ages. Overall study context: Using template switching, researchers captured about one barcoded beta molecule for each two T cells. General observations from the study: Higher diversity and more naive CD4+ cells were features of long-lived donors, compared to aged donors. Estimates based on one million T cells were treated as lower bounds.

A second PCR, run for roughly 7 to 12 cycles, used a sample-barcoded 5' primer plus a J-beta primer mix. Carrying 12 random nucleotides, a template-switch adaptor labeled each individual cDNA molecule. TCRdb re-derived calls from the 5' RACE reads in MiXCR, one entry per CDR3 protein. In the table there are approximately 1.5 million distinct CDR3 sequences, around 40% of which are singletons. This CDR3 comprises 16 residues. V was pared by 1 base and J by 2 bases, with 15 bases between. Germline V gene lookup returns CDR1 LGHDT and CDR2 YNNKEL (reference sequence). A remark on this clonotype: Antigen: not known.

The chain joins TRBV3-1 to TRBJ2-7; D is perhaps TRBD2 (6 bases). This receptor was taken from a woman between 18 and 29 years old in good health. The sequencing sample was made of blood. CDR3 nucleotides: TGTGCCAGCAGCCAAGTGGGGGGACTGCAACCCTACGAGCAGTACTTC. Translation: CASSQVGGLQPYEQYF.